The sequence of this TCR beta chain was determined in a study of blood T cell repertoires in COVID-19. Study in general: Italy, Spain and the United States were the sources of the convalescent and acute COVID-19 samples. PBMCs, B-cell-depleted T cells, or T cells provided the cDNA or gDNA that made up the material.

V dropped 3 bases and J dropped 0 bases, with 8 bases sitting between them. The length of the CDR3 is 15 residues. The germline gives CDR1 SGHTA, CDR2 FQGNSA. Methods used by the authors: Reference gene primer amplification in the assay estimated nucleated cell counts. The repertoire was sequenced with immunoSEQ multiplex PCR; TCRdb's copy has only in-frame clones and lacks some. For V, J and clone size, that table is used; D and trimming come from the DNA. The sample records over 200,000 clones, about 88% being singletons. The specimen was peripheral blood. The receptor was isolated from a man aged 40-55 years with active or convalescent COVID-19. The rearrangement uses TRBV7-2 and TRBJ2-2, with D hard to call. CDR3 loop: CASSFGQTNTGELFF. The CDR3 bases are TGTGCCAGCAGCTTTGGGCAGACGAACACCGGGGAGCTGTTTTTT.